This TCR beta chain was documented in a study of cytomegalovirus exposure and HLA in healthy donors. Study findings and constraints: Later on, a genetic analysis was performed. It linked a missense variant in DCLRE1C with V- and J-gene trimming of TCR beta.

This clone has just a few counts. Its antigen is not known. Germline V gives CDR1 SGDLS, CDR2 YYNGEE. The ends lost 3 bases at V and 5 bases at J; junction bases unmatched: 10. The CDR3 is 15 amino acids. The PCR employed 60 Vbeta primers together with 13 Jbeta primers. Method: immunoSEQ multiplex PCR; TCRdb's copy keeps in-frame clones and lacks some. The sample shows under 40,000 clones, roughly four fifths of them seen only once. This receptor was identified in a woman in her twenties or thirties in good health and CMV-seropositive. The V gene is TRBV9, the J gene TRBJ2-5; TRBD2 aligns across 7 bases. Sequencing was done on a sample of PBMCs. CDR3 amino acids: CASSERDFLGETQYF. In DNA form, the CDR3 reads TGTGCCAGCAGCGAGCGGGACTTTTTGGGGGAGACCCAGTACTTC.